These T cell receptor beta chains were read from a single sample in a study of T-cell reconstitution after alpha-beta-depleted transplantation in children. MiXCR, run by TCRdb on the PCR reads, gives a single entry per CDR3 protein. This table holds 300,000 to 400,000 distinct CDR3 sequences, approximately 23% found once. The source was PBMCs, mostly from graft donor cells, collected 180 days after TCRalphabeta/CD19-depleted stem cell transplant. These receptors originate from a male patient aged 5 to 17 who had a stem cell transplant for acute lymphoblastic leukemia, so the T cells may come from the graft donor. CDR3s include the opening cysteine and the closing phenylalanine or tryptophan. Each record gives: V gene, D gene, clone size, J gene, CDR3 DNA, CDR3 protein. The D gene is left open where the match is weak. Size is omitted from some rows. Given values are once, few, many or a class for expanded clones.

TRBV25-1,-,-,TRBJ2-5,TGTGCCAGCAGTGATCAAGGGATGGAGACCCAGTACTTC,CASSDQGMETQYF
TRBV7-9,TRBD1,few,TRBJ2-4,TGTGCCAGCAGCTTAGGGACAGGAGCGAAAGCCAAAAACATTCAGTACTTC,CASSLGTGAKAKNIQYF
TRBV5-1,-,many,TRBJ1-1,TGCGCCAGCAGCCCCTGGGAGGGGCTCTCCACTGAAGCTTTCTTT,CASSPWEGLSTEAFF
TRBV24-1,TRBD1,once,TRBJ1-2,TGTGCCACCAGTGATTGGACAGGGGGCATCTATGGCTACACCTTC,CATSDWTGGIYGYTF
TRBV12-3/TRBV12-4,-,-,TRBJ2-5,TGTGCCAGCACCTTGGGGTCCCTGGCGGCCGACGGGGAGACCCAGTACTTC,CASTLGSLAADGETQYF
TRBV18,-,-,TRBJ2-6,TGTGCCAGCTCACCACGGGGCTTAAAGGGGGCCAACGTCCTGACTTTC,CASSPRGLKGANVLTF
TRBV6-6,-,-,TRBJ2-7,TGTGCCAGCAGTTACTCGTTAAAGGGGCAGTACTTC,CASSYSLKGQYF
TRBV7-9,TRBD1,few,TRBJ1-5,TGTGCCAGCAGCTTATACGGACAGGGGAAAGGTCAGCCCCAGCATTTT,CASSLYGQGKGQPQHF
TRBV4-2,-,-,TRBJ2-5,TGTGCCAGCAGCCAAGGGGATGGCCCCTACCAAGAGACCCAGTACTTC,CASSQGDGPYQETQYF
TRBV27,TRBD2,-,TRBJ2-7,TGTGCCAGCAAGGTCCGGGAGGGCTACGAGCAGTACTTC,CASKVREGYEQYF
TRBV11-3,TRBD2,-,TRBJ2-3,TGTGCCAGCAGTCAAACTAGCGGGAGGGCCCCAGATACGCAGTATTTT,CASSQTSGRAPDTQYF
TRBV25-1,-,-,TRBJ1-5,TGTGCCAGCAGTGAATATAATCAGCCCCAGCATTTT,CASSEYNQPQHF
TRBV7-2,TRBD1,few,TRBJ2-7,TGTGCCAGCGGGGATGCTCTGGACAGGATTACCTACGAGCAGTACTTC,CASGDALDRITYEQYF
TRBV5-1,-,few,TRBJ2-1,TGCGCCAGCAGTCCCGGGACCATGTACAATGAGCAGTTCTTC,CASSPGTMYNEQFF
TRBV4-2,-,few,TRBJ2-7,TGTGCCAGCAGCCAAGATGGAGCAGAATACGAGCAGTACTTC,CASSQDGAEYEQYF
TRBV19,TRBD1,few,TRBJ1-2,TGTGCCAGTAGTACCCACAGGGGGACTAACTATGGCTACACCTTC,CASSTHRGTNYGYTF
TRBV11-1,TRBD2,-,TRBJ2-1,TGTGCCAGCAGCCCTAGAGGGACTAGCGGCTACCTAACTCGTAATGAGCAGTTCTTC,CASSPRGTSGYLTRNEQFF
TRBV24-1,-,-,TRBJ2-3,TGTGCCACCAGTGGGTCAGCCCTTGATACGCAGTATTTT,CATSGSALDTQYF
TRBV6-5,-,few,TRBJ1-1,TGTGCCAGCAGTTTAGACCGGGACATCTACACTGAAGCTTTCTTT,CASSLDRDIYTEAFF
TRBV5-1,-,few,TRBJ1-1,TGCGCCAGCAGCTCCAGCAAGAACACTGAAGCTTTCTTT,CASSSSKNTEAFF
TRBV27,TRBD2,few,TRBJ2-3,TGTGCCAGCAGTTCCCCGACTAGCGGGTTCACAGATACGCAGTATTTT,CASSSPTSGFTDTQYF
TRBV7-8,TRBD1,-,TRBJ2-4,TGTGCCAGCAGCTTACCCGACAGGGGATTAGCCAAAAACATTCAGTACTTC,CASSLPDRGLAKNIQYF
TRBV20-1,-,-,TRBJ2-2,TGCAGTGCTGATGACAGGGGACCCCGACTAGCGCGTTACACCGGGGAGCTGTTTTTT,CSADDRGPRLARYTGELFF
TRBV6-2/TRBV6-3,-,few,TRBJ2-1,TGTGCCAGCAGTTACCTCAAAAGGCCGCGCAATGAGCAGTTCTTC,CASSYLKRPRNEQFF
TRBV28,-,-,TRBJ2-5,TGTGCCAGCAACGGGGATTTGGAGACCCAGTACTTC,CASNGDLETQYF
TRBV27,-,-,TRBJ2-5,TGTGCCAGCAGTCTATTAGGGTCGGGTTATGCAGAGACCCAGTACTTC,CASSLLGSGYAETQYF
TRBV11-1,TRBD1,once,TRBJ2-1,TGTGCCAGCAGTCCCCGGACAGGGGAGGCTAATGAGCAGTTCTTC,CASSPRTGEANEQFF
TRBV5-6,-,-,TRBJ1-6,TGTGCCAGCAGCTTGTGGGGGTCACCCCTCCACTTT,CASSLWGSPLHF
TRBV6-1,TRBD1,few,TRBJ1-5,TGTGCCAGCAGTAGGGACAGGGGGCCTTATCAGCCCCAGCATTTT,CASSRDRGPYQPQHF
TRBV6-2/TRBV6-3,TRBD1,-,TRBJ2-7,TGTGCCAGCAGTTACTCGACAGGGCGGTACGAGCAGTACTTC,CASSYSTGRYEQYF
TRBV5-1,TRBD1,few,TRBJ1-2,TGCGCCAGCAGACCCGGACAGGGGTCCTCCATTGGCTACACCTTC,CASRPGQGSSIGYTF
TRBV20-1,-,-,TRBJ1-2,TGCAGTGCTGTATACAGGGATAGGGACTATGGCTACACCTTC,CSAVYRDRDYGYTF
TRBV5-1,-,-,TRBJ2-1,TGCGCCAGCAGCTCAGGGATTAGCTCCTACAATGAGCAGTTCTTC,CASSSGISSYNEQFF
TRBV27,-,-,TRBJ2-7,TGTGCCAGCACAGACAGGTTTTACGAGCAGTACTTC,CASTDRFYEQYF
TRBV12-3/TRBV12-4,-,-,TRBJ2-4,TGTGCCAGCAGTTACTGGGGCAGACTTTTAGCCAAAAACATTCAGTACTTC,CASSYWGRLLAKNIQYF
TRBV4-1,TRBD2,-,TRBJ2-7,TGCGCCAGCAGCCAAGATCAACTAGCGGGAGGTTACGAGCAGTACTTC,CASSQDQLAGGYEQYF
TRBV20-1,-,few,TRBJ1-1,TGCAGTGCCACCAGGGTGCGGAGCACTGAAGCTTTCTTT,CSATRVRSTEAFF
TRBV29-1,TRBD1,many,TRBJ2-7,TGCAGCGTTGTACCTTCGACAGGGGCTCGGAACGAGCAGTACTTC,CSVVPSTGARNEQYF
TRBV29-1,-,few,TRBJ2-7,TGCAGCGTTGAAATACACTACGAGCAGTACTTC,CSVEIHYEQYF
TRBV2,TRBD1,-,TRBJ2-1,TGTGCCAGCAGACGGGACAGGGCCTACAATGAGCAGTTCTTC,CASRRDRAYNEQFF
TRBV5-1,-,few,TRBJ2-2,TGCGCCAGCAGCAGTGAGCGGACCGGGGAGCTGTTTTTT,CASSSERTGELFF
TRBV5-1,-,-,TRBJ2-2,TGCGCCAGCAGCTCCGCCATTAACACCGGGGAGCTGTTTTTT,CASSSAINTGELFF
TRBV6-1,-,-,TRBJ2-3,TGTGCCAGCAGTGGCGACCTCGGAGGGAAGGCCACAGATACGCAGTATTTT,CASSGDLGGKATDTQYF
TRBV18,-,-,TRBJ1-1,TGTGCCAGCTCACCACAGGGTGGCACTGAAGCTTTCTTT,CASSPQGGTEAFF
TRBV29-1,-,few,TRBJ2-7,TGCAGCGTTACGTCGACTGGGACCTACGAGCAGTACTTC,CSVTSTGTYEQYF
TRBV10-3,-,few,TRBJ2-7,TGTGCCATCAGTACAGGTGGGACCCCTTCCTACGAGCAGTACTTC,CAISTGGTPSYEQYF
TRBV18,-,few,TRBJ1-5,TGTGCCAGCTCACCGAACGGGGGTCAGCCCCAGCATTTT,CASSPNGGQPQHF
TRBV25-1,-,-,TRBJ1-1,TGTGCCAGCAAAGGGTTCGGTAGCACTGAAGCTTTCTTT,CASKGFGSTEAFF
TRBV11-2,TRBD2,few,TRBJ2-7,TGTGCCAGCAGCCCCAGACTAGCGGGGTCCTACGAGCAGTACTTC,CASSPRLAGSYEQYF
TRBV25-1,TRBD1,-,TRBJ1-2,TGTGCCAGCAGTGAATACCCCGACAGGGGCCATGGCTACACCTTC,CASSEYPDRGHGYTF
TRBV5-1,-,-,TRBJ2-7,TGCGCCAGCAGTTGGGACCTCTCCTACGAGCAGTACTTC,CASSWDLSYEQYF
TRBV20-1,-,few,TRBJ1-2,TGCAGTGCTGCCTGGGGAACTGGATACTATGGCTACACCTTC,CSAAWGTGYYGYTF
TRBV12-3/TRBV12-4,TRBD1,-,TRBJ2-2,TGTGCCAGCAACCCCGGGACAGGGAGCACCGGGGAGCTGTTTTTT,CASNPGTGSTGELFF
TRBV25-1,-,-,TRBJ1-1,TGTGCCAGCAGTGATGGGGGGGCGTACACTGAAGCTTTCTTT,CASSDGGAYTEAFF
TRBV5-1,-,few,TRBJ2-7,TGCGCCAGCAGCTTGGTAGCGACCTACGAGCAGTACTTC,CASSLVATYEQYF